The next 27 T cell receptor beta chains were all read from a single sample in a study of cytomegalovirus exposure and HLA in healthy donors. PCR involved 60 Vbeta and 13 Jbeta primers. Produced via immunoSEQ multiplex PCR; TCRdb's table is partial and in-frame only. Its listing shows around 130,000 clones. Sequenced sample: PBMCs. The receptor source for this set is a woman aged 35 to 49 in good health and CMV-seronegative.

The chain employs TRBV4-3 and TRBJ2-1, with a possible D match to TRBD1 (5 bases). V was cut by 0 bases and J by 9 bases, with 15 bases left in between. This CDR3 has 15 amino acids. The germline V gene has CDR1 LGHNA and CDR2 YSLEER. CDR3 nucleotides: TGCGCCAGCAGCCAAGAGGATCCAGGGCAGGGTGAGCAGTTCTTC. It yields the protein CASSQEDPGQGEQFF.

The J gene is TRBJ2-7, the V gene TRBV9; no firm D call. CDR3 size: 14 residues. Looked up from germline, CDR1 is SGDLS and CDR2 is YYNGEE. V was clipped by 4 bases and J by 4 bases, with 15 bases between them. CDR3 DNA: TGTGCCAGCAGCCTTCTCCGAGGCAAATACGAGCAGTACTTC. Its translation is CASSLLRGKYEQYF. Filled out from reference TRBV9 and TRBJ2-7, the complete variable domain reads DSGVTQTPKHLITATGQRVTLRCSPRSGDLSVYWYQQSLDQGLQFLIQYYNGEERAKGNILERFSAQQFPDLHSELNLSSLELGDSALYFCASSLLRGKYEQYFGPGTRLTVT.

The chain uses TRBV11-2 and TRBJ2-1; possibly TRBD1 for D (5 bases). The length of the CDR3 is 14 residues. Trimming took 0 bases from V and 3 from J, leaving 6 bases between them. Germline values: CDR1 SGHAT, CDR2 FQNNGV. CDR3: CASSLDRDYNEQFF. CDR3 DNA: TGTGCCAGCAGCTTAGACAGGGACTACAATGAGCAGTTCTTC.

This chain joins TRBV10-3 and TRBJ1-2; a weak D match, TRBD1 (6 bases). The length of the CDR3 is 14 residues. Per the germline V gene, CDR1 is ENHRY and CDR2 is SYGVKD. Trimming took 6 bases from V and 4 from J, leaving 15 bases between them. This chain's CDR3 is CAIREGGASYGYTF. The CDR3 bases are TGTGCCATCAGGGAGGGGGGGGCGAGCTATGGCTACACCTTC.

V is TRBV9 and J is TRBJ1-3; the D is unclear. The CDR3 covers 14 residues. The V and J ends lost 0 bases and 2 bases respectively, with 6 bases between them. CDR1 SGDLS and CDR2 YYNGEE come from the germline V gene. Written as DNA, the CDR3 is TGTGCCAGCAGCGTAGGAGGGACTGGAAACACCATATATTTT. Translation gives CASSVGGTGNTIYF.

The chain employs TRBV27 and TRBJ2-1; 13 positions match TRBD2. Per germline, CDR1 MNHEY and CDR2 SMNVEV (reference sequence). This CDR3 has 18 amino acids. Trimming removed 2 bases from V and 4 bases from J; junction bases left unmatched: 8. The DNA of the CDR3 is TGTGCCAGCAGTTTAGTGACTAGCGGGGGGCCTCGGTACAATGAGCAGTTCTTC. Translation gives CASSLVTSGGPRYNEQFF.

The rearrangement uses TRBV6-4 and TRBJ1-6; D perhaps matches TRBD1 (6 bases). This CDR3 contains 14 residues. The V gene's germline CDR1 is MRHNA and CDR2 SNTAGT. V lost 3 bases to trimming and J lost 5 bases, with 8 bases between them. This CDR3 reads CASSETGNNSPLHF. Here the CDR3 DNA reads TGTGCCAGCAGTGAAACAGGGAATAATTCACCCCTCCACTTT.

This sequence joins TRBV5-1 and TRBJ1-5; no clear D gene. The CDR3 has 15 residues. V lost 1 base and J lost 0, with 8 bases in between. CDR1 is SGHRS and CDR2 is YFSETQ in the germline V gene. CDR3 sequence (DNA): TGCGCCAGCAGCTTGTTCGGGGATAGCAATCAGCCCCAGCATTTT. Its protein product is CASSLFGDSNQPQHF.

The chain employs TRBV5-1 and TRBJ1-3, with TRBD1 matching over 9 bases. Looked up from germline, CDR1 is SGHRS and CDR2 is YFSETQ. V shed 4 bases and J 4 bases; nucleotides not matched to a gene: 6. This CDR3 spans 15 amino acids. The CDR3 region has the DNA TGCGCCAGCAGCAGGACAGGGGTGCAAGGAAACACCATATATTTT. As protein: CASSRTGVQGNTIYF.

The rearrangement uses TRBV5-1 and TRBJ2-4; unclear D gene. V lost 0 bases and J lost 0, with 10 bases in between. CDR3 length: 16 amino acids. CDR1 is SGHRS and CDR2 is YFSETQ in the germline V gene. The CDR3 protein is CASSLGFRLAKNIQYF. CDR3 nucleotides: TGCGCCAGCAGCTTGGGGTTCAGATTAGCCAAAAACATTCAGTACTTC.

This chain connects TRBV7-2 to TRBJ1-5; D not certain. The CDR3 has 13 residues. V was cut by 0 bases and J by 6 bases, with 6 bases left in between. Germline V CDR1 and CDR2: SGHTA, FQGNSA. The CDR3 sequence: CASSLAPGQPQHF. The CDR3 region has the DNA TGTGCCAGCAGCTTAGCGCCGGGTCAGCCCCAGCATTTT.

V usage is TRBV10-3 and J usage is TRBJ1-5; 10 bases fit TRBD1. Unmatched junction bases numbered 11, after V lost 4 bases and J lost 5 bases. Germline V lookup: CDR1 ENHRY, CDR2 SYGVKD. The CDR3 consists of 17 residues. CDR3: CAISGGGQGSLHQPQHF. The CDR3 DNA reads as TGTGCCATCAGTGGAGGGGGACAGGGGAGCTTACATCAGCCCCAGCATTTT.

V usage is TRBV4-3 and J usage is TRBJ1-1; D is ambiguous. The CDR3 is 14 amino acids. With 6 bases removed from V and 4 bases from J, the gap between germline ends came to 15 bases. Germline CDR1 and CDR2: LGHNA and YSLEER. CDR3 nucleotide sequence: TGCGCCAGCAGACAAACGGGGTCCCCCACTGAAGCTTTCTTT. Translation gives CASRQTGSPTEAFF.

The V and J genes are TRBV6-5 and TRBJ1-2; 10 bases map to TRBD1. The CDR3 sequence is 14 residues long. Germline V gene sequence: CDR1 MNHEY, CDR2 SVGAGI. J lost 6 bases, V lost 6 bases, and 7 bases had no gene match. CDR3 in DNA: TGTGCCAGCAGACGCCGGGACAGGGGAGATGGCTACACCTTC. It yields the protein CASRRRDRGDGYTF.

The chain carries TRBV10-3 and TRBJ2-3; 10 nucleotides match TRBD2. The CDR3 has 16 amino acids. Germline assignment: CDR1 ENHRY and CDR2 SYGVKD. V was clipped by 5 bases and J by 5 bases; unmatched bases: 10. The CDR3 DNA reads as TGTGCCATCAGTAAAGGACTAGCGGAGGGTGGAGATACGCAGTATTTT. It translates to CAISKGLAEGGDTQYF.

The rearrangement uses TRBV5-8 and TRBJ1-5, with 9 positions matching TRBD1. J was trimmed by 2 bases and V by 0 bases; bases with no gene match: 6. Germline assignment: CDR1 SGHTS and CDR2 YDEGEE. The CDR3 sequence is 17 residues long. CDR3 DNA: TGTGCCAGCAGCTTGGTTGGACAGGGGTGGCGCAATCAGCCCCAGCATTTT. Translated: CASSLVGQGWRNQPQHF. Combining the CDR3 with reference TRBV5-8 and TRBJ1-5 gives the whole variable domain EAGVTQSPTHLIKTRGQQATLRCSPISGHTSVYWYQQALGLGLQFLLWYDEGEERNRGNFPPRFSGRQFPNYSSELNVNALELEDSALYLCASSLVGQGWRNQPQHFGDGTRLSIL.

V and J are TRBV7-9 and TRBJ1-1; D may be TRBD1 (6 bases). The CDR3 contains 12 residues. V lost 9 bases and J 1 base, leaving 9 bases between the germline ends. Looked up from germline, CDR1 is SEHNR and CDR2 is FQNEAQ (reference sequence). The chain's CDR3 is CASLGGNTEAFF. For the CDR3, the DNA is TGTGCCAGTCTAGGGGGGAACACTGAAGCTTTCTTT.

The rearrangement uses TRBV6-6 and TRBJ1-4, with D tentatively TRBD1 (6 bases). Germline loops: CDR1 MNHNY, CDR2 SVGAGI (reference sequence). Trimming cost V 2 bases and J 7 bases, with 14 bases left between them. The CDR3 has 15 residues. The CDR3 spells CASSYVKGGAEKLFF. The CDR3 DNA reads TGTGCCAGCAGTTACGTAAAGGGGGGGGCTGAAAAACTGTTTTTT.

The chain links TRBV19 to TRBJ1-4; weak D call: TRBD1 (6 bases). Trimming pared 6 bases from V and 8 bases from J, leaving 19 bases between. This CDR3 spans 15 amino acids. Per germline, CDR1 LNHDA and CDR2 SQIVND (reference sequence). CDR3 DNA: TGTGCCAGTAGCCCCGGGGGGGCGGGAGTCGAAAAACTGTTTTTT. It is translated as CASSPGGAGVEKLFF.

This chain joins TRBV4-3 and TRBJ2-2; perhaps TRBD1 as D (7 bases). The ends were cut back, 8 bases at V and 6 bases at J, with 16 bases in the middle. CDR3 size: 14 residues. The germline V gene has CDR1 LGHNA and CDR2 YSLEER. The DNA of the CDR3 is TGCGCCAGCGGTTCCACAGGGGAGGCCGGGGAGCTGTTTTTT. Amino acids: CASGSTGEAGELFF.

Here the CDR3 reads CASSQRQGARNTEAFF. CDR3 sequence (DNA): TGTGCCAGCAGCCAAAGACAGGGGGCCAGGAACACTGAAGCTTTCTTT. This chain connects TRBV13 to TRBJ1-1, with 10 bases that match TRBD1. Trimming took 5 bases from V and 1 from J; bases not matched to a gene: 7. Germline CDR1 is PRHDT and CDR2 is FYEKMQ (reference sequence). The CDR3 is 16 amino acids.

The chain joins TRBV10-3 to TRBJ2-2; 10 nucleotides line up with TRBD1. Germline CDR1 reads ENHRY; CDR2 reads SYGVKD. This CDR3 comprises 15 residues. After removal of 6 bases from V and 7 bases from J, the junction contained 8 bases not matched to a gene. The chain's CDR3 is CAIRTGTGAGGELFF. The CDR3 region has the DNA TGTGCCATCAGAACCGGGACAGGGGCCGGCGGGGAGCTGTTTTTT.

The chain employs TRBV4-2 and TRBJ2-1; no reliable D call. Germline CDR1 is LGHNA and CDR2 is YNFKEQ. The CDR3 runs to 11 residues. V was clipped by 1 base and J by 9 bases, with 4 bases between them. The CDR3 spells CASSQGSEQFF. The CDR3 nucleotides are TGTGCCAGCAGCCAAGGGAGTGAGCAGTTCTTC.

The chain uses TRBV6-1 and TRBJ2-3; 7 nucleotides line up with TRBD2. From germline, CDR1 is MNHNS and CDR2 SASEGT. CDR3 length: 18 residues. Losses at the gene ends were 3 bases for V and 1 base for J; bases not matched to a gene: 13. Here the CDR3 DNA reads TGTGCCAGCAGTGACCCCCCCCTTAGCGGGCGCCGCACAGATACGCAGTATTTT. This encodes CASSDPPLSGRRTDTQYF.

This chain uses TRBV7-2 with TRBJ1-4; the D gene is possibly TRBD1 (5 bases). Germline V gene data show CDR1 as SGHTA and CDR2 as FQGNSA. Trimming took 2 bases from V and 5 from J, leaving 12 bases between them. This CDR3 region has 15 residues. The CDR3 sequence is CASSLNWGGNEKLFF. The CDR3 bases are TGTGCCAGCAGCTTAAATTGGGGGGGGAATGAAAAACTGTTTTTT. Drawing the rest from reference TRBV7-2 and TRBJ1-4, the complete variable domain is GAGVSQSPSNKVTEKGKDVELRCDPISGHTALYWYRQSLGQGLEFLIYFQGNSAPDKSGLPSDRFSAERTGGSVSTLTIQRTQQEDSAVYLCASSLNWGGNEKLFFGSGTQLSVL.

The genes are TRBV9 and TRBJ1-2, with 8 bases lining up with TRBD1. Germline loops: CDR1 SGDLS, CDR2 YYNGEE. This CDR3 region has 14 residues. Trimming removed 4 bases from V and 7 bases from J; junction bases left unmatched: 9. The CDR3 protein is CASSPTQGALGYTF. CDR3 nucleotides: TGTGCCAGCAGCCCAACCCAGGGGGCGCTTGGCTACACCTTC.

This chain links TRBV19 with TRBJ1-1, with 8 positions matching TRBD1. This CDR3 contains 13 residues. Losses at the gene ends were 9 bases for V and 4 bases for J; bases not matched to a gene: 7. CDR1 and CDR2 (germline): LNHDA, SQIVND (reference sequence). The CDR3, as DNA: TGTGCCAGCACAAACAGGGGGTTCACTGAAGCTTTCTTT. Translation gives CASTNRGFTEAFF. Complete variable domain (other parts from reference TRBV19 and TRBJ1-1): DGGITQSPKYLFRKEGQNVTLSCEQNLNHDAMYWYRQDPGQGLRLIYYSQIVNDFQKGDIAEGYSVSREKKESFPLTVTSAQKNPTAFYLCASTNRGFTEAFFGQGTRLTVV.